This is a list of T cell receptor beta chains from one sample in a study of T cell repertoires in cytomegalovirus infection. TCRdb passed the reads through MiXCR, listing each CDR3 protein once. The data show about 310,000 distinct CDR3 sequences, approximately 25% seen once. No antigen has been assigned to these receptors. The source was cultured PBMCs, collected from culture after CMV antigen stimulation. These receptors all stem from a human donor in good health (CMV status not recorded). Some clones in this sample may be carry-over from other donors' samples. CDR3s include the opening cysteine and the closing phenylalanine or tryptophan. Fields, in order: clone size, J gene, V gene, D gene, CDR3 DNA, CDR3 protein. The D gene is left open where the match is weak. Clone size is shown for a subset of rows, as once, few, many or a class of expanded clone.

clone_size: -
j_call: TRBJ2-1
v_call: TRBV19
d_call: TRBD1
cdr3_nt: TGTGCCAGCAGGACAGGGTATGAGCAGTTCTTC
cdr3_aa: CASRTGYEQFF

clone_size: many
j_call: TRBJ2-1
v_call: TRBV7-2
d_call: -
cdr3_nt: TGTGCCAGCAGCGATTGGATCTACAATGAGCAGTTCTTC
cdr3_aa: CASSDWIYNEQFF

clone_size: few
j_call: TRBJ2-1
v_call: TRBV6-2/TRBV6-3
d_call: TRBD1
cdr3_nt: TGTGCCAGCGGTTCTATCGGACAGGGCAAGGGCTACAATGAGCAGTTCTTC
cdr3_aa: CASGSIGQGKGYNEQFF

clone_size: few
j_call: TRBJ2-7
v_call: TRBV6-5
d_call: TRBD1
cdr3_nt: TGTGCCAGCAGTTACGGGACAGGCTTCTACGAGCAGTACTTC
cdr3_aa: CASSYGTGFYEQYF

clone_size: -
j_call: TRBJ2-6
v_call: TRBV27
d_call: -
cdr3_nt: TGTGCCAGCAGTTTAACGAGGGTCTCTGGGGCCAACGTCCTGACTTTC
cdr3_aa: CASSLTRVSGANVLTF

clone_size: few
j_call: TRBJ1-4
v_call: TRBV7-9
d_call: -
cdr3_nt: TGTGCCAGCAGCTCTCCTGACAGTAATGAAAAACTGTTTTTT
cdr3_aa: CASSSPDSNEKLFF

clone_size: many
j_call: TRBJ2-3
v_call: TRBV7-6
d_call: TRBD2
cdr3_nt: TGTGCCAGCTTAAATCGCGGGGGAGCGGATACGCAGTATTTT
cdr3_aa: CASLNRGGADTQYF

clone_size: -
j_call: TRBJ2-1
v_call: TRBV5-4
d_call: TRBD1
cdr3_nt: TGTGCCAGCAGCTTGGAGACAGGGGTTTCAGAGGAGCAGTTCTTC
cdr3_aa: CASSLETGVSEEQFF

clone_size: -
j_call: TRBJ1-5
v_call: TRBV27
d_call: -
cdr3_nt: TGTGCCAGCAGTCAGGACGGGAATAGCAATCAGCCCCAGCATTTT
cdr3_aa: CASSQDGNSNQPQHF

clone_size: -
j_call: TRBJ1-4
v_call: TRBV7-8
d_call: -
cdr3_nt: TGTGCCAGCAGCCTTGTCGGGGAAAGGACTAATGAAAAACTGTTTTTT
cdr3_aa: CASSLVGERTNEKLFF

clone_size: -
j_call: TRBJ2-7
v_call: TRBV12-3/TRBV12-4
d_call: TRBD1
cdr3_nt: TGTGCCAGCAGTTTAAGGACAGGGGGGATAGACGAGCAGTACTTC
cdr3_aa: CASSLRTGGIDEQYF

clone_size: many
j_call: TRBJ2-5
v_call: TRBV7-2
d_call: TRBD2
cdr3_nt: TGTGCCAGCAGCGCCCACCTGACTAGCGGGAGAAGTTTAGGAGAGACCCAGTACTTC
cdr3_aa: CASSAHLTSGRSLGETQYF

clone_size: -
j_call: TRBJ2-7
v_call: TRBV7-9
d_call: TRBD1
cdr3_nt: TGTGCCAGCAGCTTATGGGGACAGGCCTCCTACGAGCAGTACTTC
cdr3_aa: CASSLWGQASYEQYF

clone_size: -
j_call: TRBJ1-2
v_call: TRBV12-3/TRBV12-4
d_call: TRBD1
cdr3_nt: TGTGCCAGCAGTTCGGGACAGACCTCGGTCGGCTATGGCTACACCTTC
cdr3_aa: CASSSGQTSVGYGYTF

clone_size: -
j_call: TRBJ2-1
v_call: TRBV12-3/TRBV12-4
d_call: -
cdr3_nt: TGTGCCAGCATACCAGAGGGGGTCTACAATGAGCAGTTCTTC
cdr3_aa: CASIPEGVYNEQFF

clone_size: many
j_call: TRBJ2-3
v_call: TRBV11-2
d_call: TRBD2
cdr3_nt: TGTGCCAGCAGCCCTGATGTTAGGACTAGCGGTTTGAGGGGAGATACGCAGTATTTT
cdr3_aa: CASSPDVRTSGLRGDTQYF

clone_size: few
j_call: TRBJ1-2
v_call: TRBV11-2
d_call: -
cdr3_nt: TGTGCCAGCAGCTTCGGGGTCAACTATGGCTACACCTTC
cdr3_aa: CASSFGVNYGYTF

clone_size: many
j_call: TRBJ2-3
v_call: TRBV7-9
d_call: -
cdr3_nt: TGTGCCAGCAGCCCGCCCGGGGCGGCGACAGATACGCAGTATTTT
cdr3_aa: CASSPPGAATDTQYF

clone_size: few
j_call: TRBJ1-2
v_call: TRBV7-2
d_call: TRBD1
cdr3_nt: TGTGCCAGCAGGCCAGGACAGGACCCTAACTATGGCTACACCTTC
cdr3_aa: CASRPGQDPNYGYTF

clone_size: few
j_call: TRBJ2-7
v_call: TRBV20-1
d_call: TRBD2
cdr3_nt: TGCAGTGCTAGAGCCATAGCGGGAGGGAGCTACGAGCAGTACTTC
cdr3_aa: CSARAIAGGSYEQYF

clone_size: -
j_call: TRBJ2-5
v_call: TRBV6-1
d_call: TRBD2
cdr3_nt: TGTGCCAGCAGTAAGGGACTAGCGGGAGGACCGGAGACCCAGTACTTC
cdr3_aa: CASSKGLAGGPETQYF

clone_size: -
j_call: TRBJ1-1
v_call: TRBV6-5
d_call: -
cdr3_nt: TGTGCCAGCAGTTACCCGGGAGAAGCTTTCTTT
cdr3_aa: CASSYPGEAFF

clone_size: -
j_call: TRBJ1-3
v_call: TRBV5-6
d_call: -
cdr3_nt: TGTGCCAGCAGCTTGCCCGGACACCTTAACTCTGGAAACACCATATATTTT
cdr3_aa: CASSLPGHLNSGNTIYF

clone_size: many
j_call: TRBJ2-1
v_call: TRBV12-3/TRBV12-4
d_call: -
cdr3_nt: TGTGCCAGCAGTTTTCCCGCCAGGGCCGATGAGCAGTTCTTC
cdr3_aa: CASSFPARADEQFF

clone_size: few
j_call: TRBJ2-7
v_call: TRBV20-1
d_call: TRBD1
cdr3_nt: TGCAGTGCTAGAAGCCCAGGGGGCTGGGGAAAGTACTTC
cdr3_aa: CSARSPGGWGKYF

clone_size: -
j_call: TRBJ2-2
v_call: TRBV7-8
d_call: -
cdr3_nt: TGTGCCAGCGCTCCCCAGGGTACGAACACCGGGGAGCTGTTTTTT
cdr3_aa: CASAPQGTNTGELFF

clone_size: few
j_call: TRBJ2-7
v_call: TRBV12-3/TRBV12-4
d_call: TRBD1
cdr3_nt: TGTGCCAGCACCCAAGGGACAGGGTACTACGAGCAGTACTTC
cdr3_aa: CASTQGTGYYEQYF

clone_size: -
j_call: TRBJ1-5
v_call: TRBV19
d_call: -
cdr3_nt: TGTGCCAGTAGTACCCGGACGGCGGGGAGAAGCAATCAGCCCCAGCATTTT
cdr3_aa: CASSTRTAGRSNQPQHF

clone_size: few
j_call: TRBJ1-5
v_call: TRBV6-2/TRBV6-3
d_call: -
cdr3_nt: TGTGCCAGCACCCTCGGAGGGTGGATCGATCAGCCCCAGCATTTT
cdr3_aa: CASTLGGWIDQPQHF

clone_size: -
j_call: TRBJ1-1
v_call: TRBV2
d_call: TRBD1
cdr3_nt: TGTGCCAGCAGCGCACAGGGGAAAACTGAAGCTTTCTTT
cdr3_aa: CASSAQGKTEAFF

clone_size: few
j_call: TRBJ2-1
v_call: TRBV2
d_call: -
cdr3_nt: TGTGCCAGCAGTGACTTGACCCCCTACAATGAGCAGTTCTTC
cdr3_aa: CASSDLTPYNEQFF

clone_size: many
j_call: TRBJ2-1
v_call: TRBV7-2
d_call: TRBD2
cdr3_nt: TGTGCCAGCAGCTTAACCCCTTTGACTAGCGGCTCTCTGTACAATGAGCAGTTCTTC
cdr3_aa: CASSLTPLTSGSLYNEQFF

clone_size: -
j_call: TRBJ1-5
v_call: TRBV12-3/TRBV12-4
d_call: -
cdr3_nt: TGTGCCAGCCGGGGGGCGGGTAAAGGGCCCCAGCATTTT
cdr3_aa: CASRGAGKGPQHF

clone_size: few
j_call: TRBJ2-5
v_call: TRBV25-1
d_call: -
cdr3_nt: TGTGCCAGCAACGTCGGAGGGGAAGAGACCCAGTACTTC
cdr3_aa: CASNVGGEETQYF

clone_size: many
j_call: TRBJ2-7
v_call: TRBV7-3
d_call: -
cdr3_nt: TGTGCCAGCAGCTTAGCACAGGGACCTTACGAGCAGTACTTC
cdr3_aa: CASSLAQGPYEQYF

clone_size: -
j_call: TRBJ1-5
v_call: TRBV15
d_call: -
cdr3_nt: TGTGCCACCAGCCCCCGTTGGGACCATGGCAATCAGCCCCAGCATTTT
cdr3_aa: CATSPRWDHGNQPQHF

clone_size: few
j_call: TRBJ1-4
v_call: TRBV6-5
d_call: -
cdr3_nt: TGTGCCAGCAGTTCCGGACAGTTCGCGGGGGCGAATGAAAAACTGTTTTTT
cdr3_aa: CASSSGQFAGANEKLFF

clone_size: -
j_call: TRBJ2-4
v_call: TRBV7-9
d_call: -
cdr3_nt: TGTGCCAGCAGCTCGGGACCGCCAGCCAAAAACATTCAGTACTTC
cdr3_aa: CASSSGPPAKNIQYF

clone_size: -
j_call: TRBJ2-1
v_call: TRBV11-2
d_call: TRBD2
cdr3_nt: TGTGCCAGCAGCTTAGGCGGGGGTCTAGGCTACAATGAGCAGTTCTTC
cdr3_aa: CASSLGGGLGYNEQFF

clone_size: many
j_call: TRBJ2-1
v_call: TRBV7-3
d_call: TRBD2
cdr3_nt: TGTGCCAGCAGCTCTCTAGCGGGAGATCTGTTCTTC
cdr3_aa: CASSSLAGDLFF

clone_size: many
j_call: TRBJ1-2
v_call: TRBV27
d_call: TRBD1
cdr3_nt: TGTGCCAGCAGTATCCGGGACAGAGACTATGGCTACACCTTC
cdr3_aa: CASSIRDRDYGYTF

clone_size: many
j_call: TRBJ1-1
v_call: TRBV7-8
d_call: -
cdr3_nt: TGTGCCAGCAGCTTATTCGGGGGTGTGGACACTGAAGCTTTCTTT
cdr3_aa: CASSLFGGVDTEAFF

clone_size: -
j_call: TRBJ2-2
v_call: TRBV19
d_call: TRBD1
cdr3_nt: TGTGCCACCGCGACAGGGGTTATAACCGGGGAGCTGTTTTTT
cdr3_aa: CATATGVITGELFF

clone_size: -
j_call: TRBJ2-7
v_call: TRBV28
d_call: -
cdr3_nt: TGTGCCAGCAGACAGGGGGGGTATACCTACGAGCAGTACTTC
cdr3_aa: CASRQGGYTYEQYF

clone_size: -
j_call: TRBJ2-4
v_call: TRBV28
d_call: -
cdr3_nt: TGTGCCAGCAACGGGGGCGGCAAAAACATTCAGTACTTC
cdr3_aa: CASNGGGKNIQYF

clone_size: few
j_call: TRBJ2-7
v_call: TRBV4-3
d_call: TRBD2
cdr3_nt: TGCGCCAGCAGCCAAGATTTGTCTAGCGGGAGGAAGGGCGAGCAGTACTTC
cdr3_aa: CASSQDLSSGRKGEQYF

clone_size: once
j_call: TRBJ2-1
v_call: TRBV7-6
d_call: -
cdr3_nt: TGTGCCAGCAGCCACCCCGGGGAAGGCTACAATGAGCAGTTCTTC
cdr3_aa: CASSHPGEGYNEQFF

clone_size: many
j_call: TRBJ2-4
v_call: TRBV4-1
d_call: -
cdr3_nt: TGCGCCAGCAGTCAAGGGGGGACAGTAGCCAAAAACATTCAGTACTTC
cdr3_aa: CASSQGGTVAKNIQYF

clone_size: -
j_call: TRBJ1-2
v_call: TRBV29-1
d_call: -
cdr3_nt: TGCAGCGTCGAGGGGGATCTCTATGGCTACACCTTC
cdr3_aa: CSVEGDLYGYTF

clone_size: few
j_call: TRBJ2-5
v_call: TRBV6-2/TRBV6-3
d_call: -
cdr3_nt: TGTGCCAGCAGTCCTATTGACAGGCAAGAGACCCAGTACTTC
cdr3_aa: CASSPIDRQETQYF

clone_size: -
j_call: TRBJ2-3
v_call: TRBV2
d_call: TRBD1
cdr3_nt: TGTGCCGGACAGGGGGATACGCAGTATTTT
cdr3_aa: CAGQGDTQYF

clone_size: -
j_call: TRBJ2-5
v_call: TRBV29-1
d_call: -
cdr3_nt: TGCAGCGTTGACGGGCAGAACCAAGAGACCCAGTACTTC
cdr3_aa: CSVDGQNQETQYF

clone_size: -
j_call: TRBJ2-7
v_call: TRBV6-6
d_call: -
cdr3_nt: TGTGCCAGCAGTTACCCCCCCCCGGACCACGAGCAGTACTTC
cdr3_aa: CASSYPPPDHEQYF

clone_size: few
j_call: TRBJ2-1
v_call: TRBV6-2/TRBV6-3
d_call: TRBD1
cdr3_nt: TGTGCCAGCAGTCAACAGGGGGTTGAGCAGTTCTTC
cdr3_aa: CASSQQGVEQFF

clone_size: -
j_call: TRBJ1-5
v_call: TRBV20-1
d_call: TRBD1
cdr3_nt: TGCAGTGCTGGGCGACAGGGGGATCAGCCCCAGCATTTT
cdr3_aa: CSAGRQGDQPQHF

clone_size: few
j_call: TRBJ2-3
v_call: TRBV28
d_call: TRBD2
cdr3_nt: TGTGCCAGCAGTTTATCAGAGACTAGCGACCTAATAGATACGCAGTATTTT
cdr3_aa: CASSLSETSDLIDTQYF